This entry lists 4 T cell receptor beta chains sequenced from one sample in a study of identical twins. TCRdb re-analysed the 5' RACE reads in MiXCR, keeping a single row per CDR3 protein. The data contain 1.5 million or so distinct CDR3 sequences, roughly a third of them singletons. Sequences were obtained from cord blood. The origin of the receptors is a newborn girl in good health.

The J gene is TRBJ2-3, the V gene TRBV20-1; the D gene is possibly TRBD1 (5 bases). Trimming stripped 4 bases from V and 1 base from J, with 9 bases between. The CDR3 loop spans 13 amino acids. In germline, CDR1 is DFQATT, CDR2 SNEGSKA (reference sequence). The CDR3 protein is CSATGHGTDTQYF. CDR3 bases: TGCAGTGCTACAGGACATGGCACAGATACGCAGTATTTT.

This clonotype occurred a few times. This chain uses TRBV7-2 with TRBJ2-7, with D perhaps assigned TRBD1 or TRBD2 (6 bases each). Germline assignment: CDR1 SGHTA and CDR2 FQGNSA. Trimming removed 5 bases from V and 1 base from J, with 21 bases in between. CDR3 length: 17 residues. The CDR3 DNA sequence: TGTGCCAGCAGCCCGCGAGGGGGTCCTAGCGTATCCTACGAGCAGTACTTC. It codes for CASSPRGGPSVSYEQYF.

This clonotype has only a few counts. The chain joins TRBV30 to TRBJ1-2; a possible D gene is TRBD1 (6 bases). This CDR3 spans 16 amino acids. The germline V gene has CDR1 GTSNPN and CDR2 SVGIG (reference sequence). The V end lost 1 base, the J end lost 4 bases, and 19 bases lay between the germline ends. In DNA, the CDR3 is TGTGCCTGGAGTGACGGAGGGACAAGGAGTCTCTATGGCTACACCTTC. Encoded protein: CAWSDGGTRSLYGYTF. Complete variable domain (other parts from reference TRBV30 and TRBJ1-2): SQTIHQWPATLVQPVGSPLSLECTVEGTSNPNLYWYRQAAGRGLQLLFYSVGIGQISSEVPQNLSASRPQDRQFILSSKKLLLSDSGFYLCAWSDGGTRSLYGYTFGSGTRLTVV.

V is TRBV18 and J is TRBJ2-5; D is undetermined. Between the trimmed V and J ends, which lost 2 bases and 2 bases, there was a span of 15 bases. The CDR3 spans 16 residues. Germline V gene lookup returns CDR1 KGHSH and CDR2 LQKENI. CDR3 sequence (DNA): TGTGCCAGCTCACCAAAAGTGGCTTGGGGACAAGAGACCCAGTACTTC. Protein product: CASSPKVAWGQETQYF.